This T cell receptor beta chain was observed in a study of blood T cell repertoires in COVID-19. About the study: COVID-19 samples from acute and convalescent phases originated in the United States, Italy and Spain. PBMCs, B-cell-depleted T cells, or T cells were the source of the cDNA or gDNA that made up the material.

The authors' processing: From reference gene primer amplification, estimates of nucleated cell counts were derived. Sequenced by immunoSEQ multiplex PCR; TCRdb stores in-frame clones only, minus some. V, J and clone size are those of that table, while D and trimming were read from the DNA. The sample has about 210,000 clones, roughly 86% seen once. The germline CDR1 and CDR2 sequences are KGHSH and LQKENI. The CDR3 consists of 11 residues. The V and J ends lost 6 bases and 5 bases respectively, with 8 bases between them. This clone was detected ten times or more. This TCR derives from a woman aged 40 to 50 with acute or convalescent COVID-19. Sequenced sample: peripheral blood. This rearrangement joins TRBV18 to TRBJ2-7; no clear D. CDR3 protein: CASSSPHEQYF. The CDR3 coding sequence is TGTGCCAGCTCCTCCCCCCACGAGCAGTACTTC.